The rows below give T cell receptor beta chains drawn from one sample of a study of beta chain features in type 1 diabetes. Assay used: immunoSEQ multiplex PCR; TCRdb lists only in-frame clones, some missing. Of approximately 250,000 clones in the sample, approximately 25% were seen once. The sequencing input was naive CD4+ T cells from blood. These receptors all come from a young woman with type 1 diabetes. The CDR3 runs from the conserved cysteine through the conserved F or W. A D gene is named only where the DNA matches it firmly. A row's size may be missing; if present it is once, few, many or a size class.

size,J,V,length,D,CDR3,DNA
few,TRBJ2-7,TRBV30,12,.,CAWNGGQREQYF,TGTGCCTGGAACGGGGGGCAGCGCGAGCAGTACTTC
.,TRBJ2-7,TRBV13,12,.,CASSFRGYEQYF,TGTGCCAGCAGCTTCCGGGGGTACGAGCAGTACTTC
.,TRBJ1-1,TRBV7-9,16,TRBD1,CASSLGTGRMNTEAFF,TGTGCCAGCAGCCTAGGGACAGGAAGGATGAACACTGAAGCTTTCTTT
.,TRBJ1-2,TRBV30,13,.,CACKTAGLYGYTF,TGTGCCTGCAAAACGGCGGGCCTATATGGCTACACCTTC
few,TRBJ1-2,TRBV7-9,12,.,CASSRTQDGYTF,TGTGCCAGCAGCCGAACACAGGATGGCTACACCTTC
.,TRBJ1-2,TRBV9,15,.,CASSVATVTNYGYTF,TGTGCCAGCAGCGTAGCGACAGTCACTAACTATGGCTACACCTTC
few,TRBJ2-7,TRBV10-3,12,TRBD1,CAIRDSSYEQYF,TGTGCCATCCGGGACAGTTCCTACGAGCAGTACTTC
.,TRBJ2-3,TRBV30,16,TRBD2,CAWTRGLAGGIDTQYF,TGTGCCTGGACTAGGGGACTAGCGGGAGGGATAGATACGCAGTATTTT
.,TRBJ2-7,TRBV28,17,.,CASSFSPRRGGTYEQYF,TGTGCCAGCAGTTTCTCACCCCGGCGGGGCGGCACCTACGAGCAGTACTTC
few,TRBJ2-7,TRBV29-1,14,TRBD1,CSVTVQGETYEQYF,TGCAGCGTTACAGTACAGGGGGAAACCTACGAGCAGTACTTC
.,TRBJ2-5,TRBV10-3,13,.,CAIRGDYRETQYF,TGTGCCATCAGGGGAGACTATCGTGAGACCCAGTACTTC
few,TRBJ2-6,TRBV2,16,.,CASSSTGNSGANVLTF,TGTGCCAGCAGTTCCACAGGCAACTCTGGGGCCAACGTCCTGACTTTC
.,TRBJ1-2,TRBV6-4,12,.,CASSAGGTGYTF,TGTGCCAGCAGCGCCGGAGGGACTGGCTACACCTTC
.,TRBJ2-3,TRBV5-1,14,.,CASSLADNTDTQYF,TGCGCCAGCAGCTTGGCGGACAACACAGATACGCAGTATTTT
few,TRBJ2-5,TRBV29-1,13,.,CSVEDRAQETQYF,TGCAGCGTTGAAGACAGGGCTCAAGAGACCCAGTACTTC
.,TRBJ2-1,TRBV14,16,TRBD2,CASSQGGSGGYNEQFF,TGTGCCAGCAGCCAAGGGGGATCGGGAGGGTACAATGAGCAGTTCTTC
.,TRBJ2-3,TRBV15,13,TRBD2,CATLAGATDTQYF,TGTGCCACCTTAGCGGGAGCCACAGATACGCAGTATTTT
few,TRBJ2-3,TRBV30,15,TRBD2,CAWSVETSAPDTQYF,TGTGCCTGGAGTGTAGAGACTAGCGCCCCAGATACGCAGTATTTT
.,TRBJ2-3,TRBV6-4,15,TRBD2,CASSEGLAGRDTQYF,TGTGCCAGCAGTGAGGGACTAGCGGGACGAGATACGCAGTATTTT
.,TRBJ2-7,TRBV4-2,15,.,CASSQVAEPSYEQYF,TGTGCCAGCAGCCAAGTCGCGGAACCCTCCTACGAGCAGTACTTC
.,TRBJ2-3,TRBV30,14,.,CAWSRGGVGDTQYF,TGTGCCTGGAGTCGAGGGGGGGTGGGAGATACGCAGTATTTT
few,TRBJ2-3,TRBV28,15,TRBD1,CASSLPGGLTDTQYF,TGTGCCAGCAGTTTACCAGGGGGTCTGACAGATACGCAGTATTTT
.,TRBJ2-1,TRBV7-9,15,TRBD1,CASSPFAGGYNEQFF,TGTGCCAGCAGCCCGTTCGCAGGGGGCTACAATGAGCAGTTCTTC
.,TRBJ2-3,TRBV4-2,16,TRBD2,CASSQWRESSTDTQYF,TGTGCCAGCAGCCAATGGCGGGAGAGTAGCACAGATACGCAGTATTTT
once,TRBJ2-1,TRBV18,14,.,CASSPFSVVTEQFF,TGTGCCAGCTCACCTTTCTCAGTGGTAACTGAGCAGTTCTTC
.,TRBJ2-2,TRBV19,17,TRBD1,CASSTVPGQGFTGELFF,TGTGCCAGTAGTACCGTTCCGGGACAGGGGTTCACCGGGGAGCTGTTTTTT
.,TRBJ2-1,TRBV6-5,15,TRBD2,CASSRTSGGHNEQFF,TGTGCCAGCAGCCGTACTAGCGGGGGCCACAATGAGCAGTTCTTC
.,TRBJ1-2,TRBV5-4,15,.,CASSLRVGANYGYTF,TGTGCCAGCAGCTTGCGGGTAGGGGCTAACTATGGCTACACCTTC
few,TRBJ2-1,TRBV21-1,13,.,CASSTTLYNEQFF,TGTGCCAGCAGCACAACCCTATACAATGAGCAGTTCTTC
.,TRBJ1-1,TRBV29-1,13,.,CSVVNGLNTEAFF,TGCAGCGTTGTGAATGGGCTGAACACTGAAGCTTTCTTT
.,TRBJ1-1,TRBV12-5,11,.,CASGLELRAFF,TGTGCTAGTGGCCTCGAGCTAAGAGCTTTCTTT
few,TRBJ2-7,TRBV28,13,.,CASRPQGTYEQYF,TGTGCCAGCAGACCGCAGGGGACCTACGAGCAGTACTTC
few,TRBJ1-1,TRBV30,12,.,CAWSRMNTEAFF,TGTGCCTGGAGCCGTATGAACACTGAAGCTTTCTTT
.,TRBJ1-5,TRBV30,12,.,CACISGDQPQHF,TGTGCCTGTATCTCAGGGGATCAGCCCCAGCATTTT
few,TRBJ2-7,TRBV6-5,13,.,CASGFRAYSGQYF,TGTGCCAGCGGGTTCAGGGCTTATTCGGGGCAGTACTTC
.,TRBJ2-3,TRBV5-1,14,.,CASSLVVDSGTQYF,TGCGCCAGCAGCTTGGTGGTAGATTCCGGTACGCAGTATTTT
.,TRBJ1-1,TRBV28,14,.,CASSDHQGLPEAFF,TGTGCCAGCAGTGACCATCAGGGATTGCCTGAAGCTTTCTTT
few,TRBJ2-3,TRBV5-1,13,TRBD2,CASSAPGGDTQYF,TGCGCCAGCAGCGCCCCGGGGGGAGATACGCAGTATTTT
.,TRBJ2-7,TRBV28,13,TRBD1,CASRRGGMNEQYF,TGTGCCAGCAGGAGAGGGGGCATGAACGAGCAGTACTTC
.,TRBJ2-4,TRBV28,14,.,CASSSSGPTDIQYF,TGTGCCAGCAGTTCCTCAGGTCCTACGGACATTCAGTACTTC
.,TRBJ2-3,TRBV4-2,19,TRBD2,CASSQDMVGTRLVTDTQYF,TGTGCCAGCAGCCAAGATATGGTAGGGACTAGGTTGGTCACAGATACGCAGTATTTT
few,TRBJ2-7,TRBV4-1,14,TRBD2,CASSQVSSGYEQYF,TGCGCCAGCAGCCAAGTTTCTAGCGGCTACGAGCAGTACTTC
few,TRBJ2-7,TRBV4-1,15,.,CASSQEPGSSYEQYF,TGCGCCAGCAGCCAAGAGCCCGGTAGCTCCTACGAGCAGTACTTC